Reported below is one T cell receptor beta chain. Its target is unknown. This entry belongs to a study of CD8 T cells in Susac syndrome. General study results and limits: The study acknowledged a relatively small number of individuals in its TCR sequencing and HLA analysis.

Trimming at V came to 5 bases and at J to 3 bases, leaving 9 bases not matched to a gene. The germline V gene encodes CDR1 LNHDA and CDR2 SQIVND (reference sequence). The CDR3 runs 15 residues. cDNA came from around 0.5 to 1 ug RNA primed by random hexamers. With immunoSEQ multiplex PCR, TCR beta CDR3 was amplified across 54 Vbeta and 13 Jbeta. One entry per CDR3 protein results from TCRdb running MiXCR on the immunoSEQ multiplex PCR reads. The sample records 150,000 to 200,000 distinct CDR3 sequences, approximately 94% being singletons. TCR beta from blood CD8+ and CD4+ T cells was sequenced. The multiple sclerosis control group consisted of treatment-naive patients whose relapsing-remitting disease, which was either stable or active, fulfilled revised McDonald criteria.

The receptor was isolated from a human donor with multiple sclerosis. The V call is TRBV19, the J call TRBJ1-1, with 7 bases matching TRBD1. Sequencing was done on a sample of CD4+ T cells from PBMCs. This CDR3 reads CASSRRQGVDTEAFF. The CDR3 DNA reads TGTGCCAGTAGTCGTCGACAGGGTGTAGACACTGAAGCTTTCTTT.